This T cell receptor (beta chain) was recovered during a study of monozygotic twins with inflammatory bowel disease. The germline V gene encodes CDR1 SGHRS and CDR2 YFSETQ. The CDR3 has 16 residues. Reprocessing the 5' RACE reads, TCRdb reports a single entry for every CDR3 protein and omits DNA. Listed are about 380,000 distinct CDR3 sequences; around 2.6% falls within the top ten. Isolation of total RNA was performed on whole blood, with no prior T cell sorting. The chain joins TRBV5-1 to TRBJ2-2. Sequenced: blood. The receptor comes from a human donor with ulcerative colitis or Crohn's disease, or a healthy co-twin of an affected twin (not recorded which). The CDR3: CASSFFRNVDTGELFF. The entire variable domain, with the rest obtained from reference TRBV5-1 and TRBJ2-2, is as follows: KAGVTQTPRYLIKTRGQQVTLSCSPISGHRSVSWYQQTPGQGLQFLFEYFSETQRNKGNFPGRFSGRQFSNSRSEMNVSTLELGDSALYLCASSFFRNVDTGELFFGEGSRLTVL.